This T cell receptor beta chain is from a study of OX40 agonist ivuxolimab in advanced cancers. Study context: The group had a mean age of about 60 years, ranged from about 20 to 79, and was 80% to 85% male. Antecedent anti-PD-1, anti-PD-L1 or anti-CTLA-4 therapy was permissible, with roughly 36% having received some. Regarding the study as a whole: Doses of 0.1 to 3.0 mg/kg were accompanied by clonal expansion of CD4+ and CD8+ blood T cells by week 6.

As for this clone: The antigen remains undetermined.

Drawing of blood for sampling happened at baseline, at cycle 4 day 1, and at cycle 7 day 1. V gave up 6 bases and J gave up 5 bases, with 10 bases separating them. This CDR3 has 13 residues. The germline V gene encodes CDR1 SNHLY and CDR2 FYNNEI. Sequencing used immunoSEQ multiplex PCR; TCRdb keeps in-frame clones, though not all of them. The sample yields around 83,000 clones, around nine tenths seen once. This sequence was found in an adult with an advanced solid tumor such as melanoma, head and neck, liver or kidney cancer. The chain is built from TRBV2 and TRBJ2-2, with D unresolved. The starting material was CD4+ or CD8+ T cells sorted from blood, obtained in a trial of the OX40 agonist ivuxolimab. This CDR3 is CASRSLPTGELFF. The CDR3 DNA is TGTGCCAGCAGGAGTCTTCCTACCGGGGAGCTGTTTTTT.